This TCR beta chain was identified during a study of blood T cells in healthy people across ages. This clonotype came up a few times. Antigen specificity is unknown. The CDR3 loop spans 14 amino acids. V gave up 1 base and J gave up 2 bases, with 9 bases separating them. Germline CDR1 and CDR2: ENHRY and SYGVKD. Overall study results and limits: Unsorted PBMC material precluded a definitive naive versus antigen-experienced comparison.

Through a sample-barcoded 5' primer and a J-beta primer mix, a second PCR was run for about 7 to 12 cycles. Every molecule of cDNA carried a tag from a template-switch adaptor with 12 random nucleotides. TCRdb called the 5' RACE reads again in MiXCR, with one record for every CDR3 protein. Counted here are some 710,000 distinct CDR3 sequences, 22% occurring once; the ten biggest clones make up around 21%. The receptor was isolated from an older man in good health. J is TRBJ2-7 and V is TRBV10-3, with D perhaps TRBD2 (7 bases). Specimen: blood. As DNA, the CDR3 is TGTGCCATCAGTGAGTTGGGGGGGCCCTACGAGCAGTACTTC. It is translated as CAISELGGPYEQYF.